The T cell receptor (beta chain) under discussion was sequenced for a study of CD8 T cells in Susac syndrome. Study details: Treatment at blood withdrawal was none, corticosteroids, or intravenous immunoglobulin alone in Susac syndrome patients.

Sequencing of TCR beta covered CD8+ and CD4+ T cells obtained from blood. The TEMRA cells underwent FACS enrichment, while the CD8+ and CD4+ T cells underwent negative isolation. J gave up 4 bases and V 4 bases, and 5 bases lay outside the gene matches. Germline V gives CDR1 MDHEN, CDR2 SYDVKM. The CDR3 is 16 amino acids. Reverse transcription of roughly 0.45 to 1 ug RNA used random hexamers. The CDR3 of TCR beta was amplified by immunoSEQ multiplex PCR across 54 Vbeta and 13 Jbeta. MiXCR, applied by TCRdb to the immunoSEQ multiplex PCR reads, yields one record per CDR3 protein. This sample has 110,000 to 150,000 distinct CDR3 sequences, with around 95% found just once.

The sequencing sample was made of CD4+ T cells from PBMCs. The genes are TRBV28 and TRBJ2-3; 13 bases map to TRBD2. The sequence came from a human donor with Susac syndrome. This CDR3 reads CASSSGTSGNSDTQYF. Written as DNA, the CDR3 is TGTGCCAGCAGTTCCGGGACTAGCGGGAACTCAGATACGCAGTATTTT. The full variable domain, rest sourced from reference TRBV28 and TRBJ2-3, is DVKVTQSSRYLVKRTGEKVFLECVQDMDHENMFWYRQDPGLGLRLIYFSYDVKMKEKGDIPEGYSVSREKKERFSLILESASTNQTSMYLCASSSGTSGNSDTQYFGPGTRLTVL.